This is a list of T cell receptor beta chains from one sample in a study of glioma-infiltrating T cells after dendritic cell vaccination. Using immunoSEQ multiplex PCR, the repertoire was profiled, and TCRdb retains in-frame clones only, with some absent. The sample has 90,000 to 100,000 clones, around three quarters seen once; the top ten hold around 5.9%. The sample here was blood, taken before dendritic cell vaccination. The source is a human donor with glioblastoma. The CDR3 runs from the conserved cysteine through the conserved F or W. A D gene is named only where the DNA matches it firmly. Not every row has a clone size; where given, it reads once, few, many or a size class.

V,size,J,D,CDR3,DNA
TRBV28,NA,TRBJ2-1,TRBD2,CASHLNSGRPAHNEQFF,TGTGCCAGCCATCTAAACAGCGGGAGGCCGGCCCACAATGAGCAGTTCTTC
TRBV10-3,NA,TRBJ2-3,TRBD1,CAIKGQGDTQYF,TGTGCCATCAAGGGACAGGGGGATACGCAGTATTTT
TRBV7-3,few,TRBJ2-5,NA,CASSLGLTSQETQYF,TGTGCCAGCAGCTTAGGGTTGACTAGCCAAGAGACCCAGTACTTC
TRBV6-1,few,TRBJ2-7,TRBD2,CASYGGGPSYEQYF,TGTGCCAGCTATGGGGGGGGTCCTTCCTACGAGCAGTACTTC
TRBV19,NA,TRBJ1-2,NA,CASSIPGHNYGYTF,TGTGCCAGTAGTATCCCGGGACACAACTATGGCTACACCTTC
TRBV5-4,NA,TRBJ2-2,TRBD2,CASSSGLAGGELFF,TGTGCCAGCAGCTCGGGACTAGCCGGCGGGGAGCTGTTTTTT
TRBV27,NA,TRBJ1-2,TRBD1,CASSLMGQGNYGYTF,TGTGCCAGCAGTTTAATGGGACAGGGAAACTATGGCTACACCTTC
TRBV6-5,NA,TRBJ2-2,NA,CASSYSPGELFF,TGTGCCAGCAGTTATTCTCCCGGGGAGCTGTTTTTT
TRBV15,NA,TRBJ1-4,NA,CATSRDLGGRAEKLFF,TGTGCCACCAGCAGAGATCTAGGCGGCCGTGCTGAAAAACTGTTTTTT
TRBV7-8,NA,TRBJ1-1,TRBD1,CASNSLDRGLNTEAFF,TGTGCCAGCAACTCCTTAGACAGGGGACTGAACACTGAAGCTTTCTTT
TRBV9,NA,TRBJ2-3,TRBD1,CASSVVAGTGGGTDTQYF,TGTGCCAGCAGCGTAGTGGCCGGGACAGGGGGAGGCACAGATACGCAGTATTTT
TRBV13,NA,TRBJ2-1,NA,CASIPTGTGYNEQFF,TGTGCCAGCATCCCTACAGGAACAGGCTACAATGAGCAGTTCTTC
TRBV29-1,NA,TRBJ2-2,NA,CSVGNRGNTGELFF,TGCAGCGTTGGAAATAGGGGAAACACCGGGGAGCTGTTTTTT
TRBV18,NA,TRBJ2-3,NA,CASSQLVPSTDTQYF,TGTGCCAGCTCTCAATTAGTCCCTAGCACAGATACGCAGTATTTT